Below, 12 T cell receptor beta chains from the same sample are listed, as sequenced in a study of T cell clonality in common variable immunodeficiency. These receptors' targets are unknown. Study observations and caveats: In common variable immunodeficiency, TCR beta chains reportedly carried fewer deletions and N-nucleotide insertions.

TCRdb keeps only in-frame clones here, not all; method: immunoSEQ multiplex PCR. The repertoire consists of approximately 29,000 clones, none detected only once. Material: peripheral blood mononuclear cells. These receptors were obtained from a human donor with common variable immunodeficiency.

This clone was detected a few times. From the germline J gene comes the end of the CDR3, since the read stops 3 residues before it. V and J are TRBV5-1 and TRBJ2-1, with TRBD2 identical over 13 bases. Losses at the gene ends were 2 bases for V and 7 bases for J; bases not matched to a gene: 6. CDR3 length: 16 amino acids. Germline CDR1 reads SGHRS; CDR2 reads YFSETQ. CDR3 DNA, as far as it was read: TGCGCCAGCAGCTTAGGTACTAGCGGGAGGGTAAATGAG. Residues: CASSLGTSGRVNE. The entire CDR3 reads CASSLGTSGRVNEQFF. Variable domain in full (rest from reference TRBV5-1 and TRBJ2-1): KAGVTQTPRYLIKTRGQQVTLSCSPISGHRSVSWYQQTPGQGLQFLFEYFSETQRNKGNFPGRFSGRQFSNSRSEMNVSTLELGDSALYLCASSLGTSGRVNEQFFGPGTRLTVL.

This clone was counted at least ten times. The observed sequence ends 3 residues before the CDR3 terminus, with the missing tail filled in from the germline J gene. The V and J genes are TRBV19 and TRBJ1-6; possibly TRBD1 for D (5 bases). The CDR3 is made up of 15 amino acids. CDR1 and CDR2 (germline): LNHDA, SQIVND (reference sequence). V lost 2 bases and J 6 bases, leaving 11 bases between the germline ends. The CDR3 loop is CASSIQGAGNSPLHF. The covered CDR3 bases are TGTGCCAGTAGTATACAAGGGGCAGGTAATTCACCC. The entire variable domain, with the rest obtained from reference TRBV19 and TRBJ1-6, is as follows: DGGITQSPKYLFRKEGQNVTLSCEQNLNHDAMYWYRQDPGQGLRLIYYSQIVNDFQKGDIAEGYSVSREKKESFPLTVTSAQKNPTAFYLCASSIQGAGNSPLHFGNGTRLTVT.

At least ten counts were recorded for this clone. The CDR3 goes on 3 residues after the read ends, and that part is filled in from the germline J gene. The J gene is TRBJ2-5, the V gene TRBV5-1, with 10 bases that match TRBD2. Trimming removed 3 bases from V and 5 bases from J; junction bases left unmatched: 10. This CDR3 contains 16 residues. Germline values: CDR1 SGHRS, CDR2 YFSETQ. This chain's CDR3 is CASSSRSSGGRETQYF. CDR3 bases read: TGCGCCAGCAGCTCCCGTTCTAGCGGGGGAAGGGAGACC.

This clone was observed a few times. The CDR3 loop reads CASSPTMGLADTYEQYF. The DNA read from the CDR3 is TGTGCCAGCTCACCGACTATGGGACTAGCGGACACCTACGAG. The chain uses TRBV18 and TRBJ2-7; TRBD2 agrees at 11 bases. The CDR3 end lies 3 residues beyond the end of the read and is filled in from the germline J gene. The CDR3 contains 17 residues. Germline CDR1 KGHSH, CDR2 LQKENI. V was clipped by 3 bases and J by 2 bases; unmatched bases: 9.

About this clone itself: The read comes to an end 3 residues before the CDR3 does, leaving the germline J gene to fill in the end. This chain links TRBV13 with TRBJ2-1, with 15 bases fitting TRBD2. V lost 5 bases and J lost 4; bases outside the gene matches: 3. The CDR3 loop spans 16 amino acids. Germline-derived CDR1 and CDR2 are PRHDT and FYEKMQ (reference sequence). CDR3: CASSAGTSGRYNEQFF. The sequenced part of the CDR3 DNA is TGTGCCAGCAGCGCCGGGACTAGCGGGAGGTACAATGAG. The variable domain in full, with the rest retrieved from reference TRBV13 and TRBJ2-1, is AAGVIQSPRHLIKEKRETATLKCYPIPRHDTVYWYQQGPGQDPQFLISFYEKMQSDKGSIPDRFSAQQFSDYHSELNMSSLELGDSALYFCASSAGTSGRYNEQFFGPGTRLTVL.

This clone occurred many times. The read ends 3 residues early relative to the CDR3; the germline J gene fills the gap. This chain links TRBV5-6 with TRBJ1-5; 7 nucleotides agree with TRBD1. Germline loops: CDR1 SGHDT, CDR2 YYEEEE. The CDR3 consists of 15 residues. J gave up 2 bases and V 5 bases, and 7 bases lay outside the gene matches. CDR3: CASSAGQSGNQPQHF. CDR3 bases read: TGTGCCAGCAGTGCGGGACAGAGCGGCAATCAGCCC. The variable domain in full, completed from reference TRBV5-6 and TRBJ1-5, reads DAGVTQSPTHLIKTRGQQVTLRCSPKSGHDTVSWYQQALGQGPQFIFQYYEEEERQRGNFPDRFSGHQFPNYSSELNVNALLLGDSALYLCASSAGQSGNQPQHFGDGTRLSIL.

This clone was seen ten or more times. From the germline J gene comes the end of the CDR3, since the read stops 3 residues before it. This chain links TRBV3-1 (or the pseudogene TRBV3-2) with TRBJ2-7; TRBD2 aligns across 8 bases. This CDR3 has 16 residues. After removal of 2 bases from V and 2 bases from J, the junction contained 8 bases not matched to a gene. Germline values: CDR1 LGHDT, CDR2 YNNKEL (reference sequence). CDR3 DNA (partial): TGTGCCAGCAGCCAAAGGGCGGGAGGACAGACCTACGAG. This gives the protein CASSQRAGGQTYE. The full CDR3 sequence reads CASSQRAGGQTYEQYF.

This clone was seen a few times. Read sequence stops 3 residues before the CDR3 end, and the germline J gene provides the missing end. This sequence joins TRBV2 and TRBJ2-1; tentative D call: TRBD1 (7 bases). Germline V gene data show CDR1 as SNHLY and CDR2 as FYNNEI. V was trimmed by 5 bases and J by 0 bases, leaving 14 bases between them. CDR3 length equals 16 residues. The CDR3 protein is CASSNSQGGSYNEQFF. The sequenced part of the CDR3 DNA is TGTGCCAGCAGTAATAGCCAGGGGGGCTCCTACAATGAG. Based on the CDR3 plus reference TRBV2 and TRBJ2-1, the full variable domain is EPEVTQTPSHQVTQMGQEVILRCVPISNHLYFYWYRQILGQKVEFLVSFYNNEISEKSEIFDDQFSVERPDGSNFTLKIRSTKLEDSAMYFCASSNSQGGSYNEQFFGPGTRLTVL.

The table lists this clone with many counts. The CDR3 end is not reached by the read, which stops 3 residues before it; the germline J gene fills it in. The chain carries TRBV18 and TRBJ1-1; TRBD1 agrees at 7 bases. Unmatched junction bases numbered 7, after V lost 3 bases and J lost 3 bases. This CDR3 spans 15 amino acids. Germline V gene lookup returns CDR1 KGHSH and CDR2 LQKENI. The covered CDR3 bases are TGTGCCAGCTCACCGCTTGGGACAGACCACACTGAA. This sequence encodes CASSPLGTDHTE. The full CDR3 is CASSPLGTDHTEAFF.

This clone was seen repeatedly, ten times or more. Read data end 3 residues before the CDR3 end; the end is taken from the germline J gene. The chain is built from TRBV18 and TRBJ2-2, with TRBD1 matching 7 bases. Germline V gene lookup returns CDR1 KGHSH and CDR2 LQKENI. The CDR3 runs to 16 residues. Trimming removed 2 bases from V and 3 bases from J; junction bases left unmatched: 6. The CDR3 loop reads CASSPAVTGHTGELFF. Incomplete CDR3 DNA: TGTGCCAGCTCACCAGCCGTGACAGGGCACACCGGGGAG.

This clone was counted many times. The read gets to within 3 residues of the CDR3 end, and the germline J gene fills in the rest. The chain employs TRBV14 and TRBJ2-7; no clear D gene. CDR3 size: 12 residues. Germline V gene lookup returns CDR1 SGHDN and CDR2 FVKESK. V lost 0 bases and J 3 bases, leaving 3 bases between the germline ends. CDR3 DNA (partial): TGTGCCAGCAGCCAAGACTTCTACGAG. Translation: CASSQDFYE. The whole CDR3 region reads CASSQDFYEQYF.

This clone was seen many times. The CDR3 end is not reached by the read, which stops 3 residues before it; the germline J gene fills it in. This sequence joins TRBV10-3 and TRBJ2-3; D is possibly TRBD1 (6 bases). Trimming took 0 bases from V and 2 from J, leaving 12 bases between them. From germline, CDR1 is ENHRY and CDR2 SYGVKD. This CDR3 has 16 amino acids. CDR3 DNA (partial): TGTGCCATCAGTGAGTCGTGGACAGCGGTCACAGATACG. Residues: CAISESWTAVTDT. The entire CDR3 protein reads CAISESWTAVTDTQYF.